This TCR beta chain was captured by sequencing in a study of cytomegalovirus exposure and HLA in healthy donors. Background on the study: Unique TCRs from HLA-typed donors, 80 million to 100 million of them, were held in an early data release.

V lost 5 bases to trimming and J lost 2 bases, with 15 bases between them. In germline, CDR1 is SGHVS, CDR2 FNYEAQ. The CDR3 is 16 residues long. 13 Jbeta primers and 60 Vbeta primers were used for the PCR. The assay was immunoSEQ multiplex PCR, and TCRdb's table has in-frame clones only and misses some. Among fewer than 250,000 clones listed, roughly 80% were seen once. This clonotype originated in a woman under 30 in good health and CMV-seronegative. Sequenced input: PBMCs. This chain uses TRBV7-6 with TRBJ2-2; D might be TRBD1 (5 bases). CDR3 sequence: CASSRSFQGNTGELFF. CDR3 in DNA: TGTGCCAGCAGCCGTTCTTTTCAGGGAAACACCGGGGAGCTGTTTTTT.